The 32 T cell receptor beta chains given below trace back to one sample, sequenced in a study of blood T cell repertoires in COVID-19. The data were produced by immunoSEQ multiplex PCR, yet TCRdb's version contains in-frame clones alone and is incomplete. This sample carries roughly 190,000 clones, 84% of them seen once, and the ten largest clones take 3.2%. Sequencing was done on a sample of PBMCs or T cells enriched from blood (not recorded which). These receptor sequences come from a woman aged 25 to 45 who had been exposed to COVID-19.

The chain joins TRBV14 to TRBJ1-1; D gene unclear. Trimming removed 1 base from V and 9 bases from J, with 15 bases in between. This CDR3 is 14 amino acids long. Germline V gene sequence: CDR1 SGHDN, CDR2 FVKESK. CDR3 in DNA: TGTGCCAGCAGCCAAGTTCGGACGGAGGGAAAAGCTTTCTTT. Translation gives CASSQVRTEGKAFF. Filled out from reference TRBV14 and TRBJ1-1, the complete variable domain reads EAGVTQFPSHSVIEKGQTVTLRCDPISGHDNLYWYRRVMGKEIKFLLHFVKESKQDESGMPNNRFLAERTGGTYSTLKVQPAELEDSGVYFCASSQVRTEGKAFFGQGTRLTVV.

The chain is built from TRBV19 and TRBJ2-5; the match to TRBD2 covers 8 bases. J was trimmed by 4 bases and V by 5 bases; bases with no gene match: 6. Germline loops: CDR1 LNHDA, CDR2 SQIVND (reference sequence). The CDR3 length is 14 residues. The CDR3 coding sequence is TGTGCCAGTAGTTACCGGGGGGGCCGAGAGACCCAGTACTTC. Translating gives CASSYRGGRETQYF.

The chain has TRBV13 and TRBJ1-1, with 7 bases that match TRBD1. Germline V CDR1 and CDR2: PRHDT, FYEKMQ (reference sequence). The CDR3 has 14 amino acids. With V trimmed by 0 bases and J by 5 bases, 3 bases remained unmatched. The CDR3 sequence is CASSLGQGLTEAFF. In DNA, the CDR3 is TGTGCCAGCAGCTTAGGACAGGGGTTGACTGAAGCTTTCTTT.

The gene calls are TRBV6-4 and TRBJ1-2; D not resolved. Trimming removed 2 bases from V and 5 bases from J, with 6 bases in between. The CDR3 covers 12 residues. Per the germline V gene, CDR1 is MRHNA and CDR2 is SNTAGT. CDR3 coding DNA: TGTGCCAGCAGTGACGCGGGATATGGCTACACCTTC. Its translation is CASSDAGYGYTF.

CDR3 protein: CASRGPQETQYF. The CDR3 DNA reads TGTGCCAGCAGGGGGCCCCAAGAGACCCAGTACTTC. The chain uses TRBV7-9 and TRBJ2-5, with a tentative D call TRBD1 (5 bases). This CDR3 region has 12 residues. V lost 6 bases and J 1 base, leaving 6 bases between the germline ends. Germline V gene data show CDR1 as SEHNR and CDR2 as FQNEAQ (reference sequence).

This chain uses TRBV5-5 with TRBJ1-1, with TRBD1 matching over 7 bases. J lost 1 base, V lost 7 bases, and 10 bases had no gene match. The CDR3 is 15 residues long. CDR1 SGHKS and CDR2 YYEKEE come from the germline V gene (reference sequence). The CDR3: CASLSTGYGNTEAFF. For the CDR3, the DNA is TGTGCCAGCCTCTCGACAGGGTATGGGAACACTGAAGCTTTCTTT.

This chain connects TRBV6-6 to TRBJ1-2; possible D gene TRBD1, 6 bases. Trimming pared 6 bases from V and 1 base from J, leaving 15 bases between. The germline V gene has CDR1 MNHNY and CDR2 SVGAGI (reference sequence). The CDR3 has 15 amino acids. CDR3 sequence (DNA): TGTGCCAGCAGGTCGGGACACCTGAATAACTATGGCTACACCTTC. As protein: CASRSGHLNNYGYTF.

This chain connects TRBV19 to TRBJ1-1, with D uncertain. Between the trimmed V and J ends, which lost 8 bases and 0 bases, there was a span of 10 bases. This CDR3 spans 13 amino acids. The germline V gene encodes CDR1 LNHDA and CDR2 SQIVND (reference sequence). In nucleotides, the CDR3 is TGTGCCAGTGGTTCTGCGCTGAACACTGAAGCTTTCTTT. Amino acids: CASGSALNTEAFF. Supplemented by reference TRBV19 and TRBJ1-1, the full variable domain reads DGGITQSPKYLFRKEGQNVTLSCEQNLNHDAMYWYRQDPGQGLRLIYYSQIVNDFQKGDIAEGYSVSREKKESFPLTVTSAQKNPTAFYLCASGSALNTEAFFGQGTRLTVV.

The chain links TRBV5-4 to TRBJ1-6, with D uncertain. With 0 bases removed from V and 7 bases from J, the gap between germline ends came to 8 bases. CDR1 is SGHNT, CDR2 YYREEE, per germline (reference sequence). The CDR3 has 14 residues. In DNA form, the CDR3 reads TGTGCCAGCAGCTTGGACATGGCAAATTCACCCCTCCACTTT. Its translation is CASSLDMANSPLHF.

This clone was found once. The CDR3 bases are TGTGCCAGCAGCGGGATGAGCGGGGACGGTGGACAGACCCAGTACTTC. Encoded protein: CASSGMSGDGGQTQYF. V gene TRBV5-5 combines with J gene TRBJ2-5; 7 bases align to TRBD2. J gave up 6 bases and V 4 bases, and 15 bases lay outside the gene matches. Per germline, CDR1 SGHKS and CDR2 YYEKEE (reference sequence). The CDR3 consists of 16 residues.

This clone was picked up a small number of times. This rearrangement joins TRBV4-1 to TRBJ2-7, with a tentative D call TRBD2 (5 bases). Germline CDR1 and CDR2: MGHRA and YSYEKL. CDR3 length equals 13 residues. Trimming took 4 bases from V and 2 from J, leaving 9 bases between them. Here the CDR3 reads CASSPGSAYEQYF. The DNA for the CDR3 is TGCGCCAGCAGCCCGGGATCGGCCTACGAGCAGTACTTC.

The chain is built from TRBV6-5 and TRBJ1-5; perhaps TRBD1 as D (5 bases). V was clipped by 5 bases and J by 7 bases, with 15 bases between them. The CDR3 is 14 residues long. Germline V gene data show CDR1 as MNHEY and CDR2 as SVGAGI. The CDR3 nucleotides are TGTGCCAGCAGTCGCCTAAGACAGAAACAGCCCCAGCATTTT. Amino acid sequence: CASSRLRQKQPQHF.

V and J are TRBV7-9 and TRBJ1-5, with 11 bases fitting TRBD1. The V segment lost 5 bases and the J segment 3 bases; nucleotides outside the gene matches: 9. The CDR3 length is 17 residues. Germline lookup yields CDR1 SEHNR and CDR2 FQNEAQ (reference sequence). The CDR3 DNA reads as TGTGCCAGCAGCCCATGGACAGGGGGCGATTTCAATCAGCCCCAGCATTTT. This sequence encodes CASSPWTGGDFNQPQHF.

This clone was detected once. The chain recombines TRBV10-2 with TRBJ2-7; perhaps TRBD2 as D (6 bases). CDR1 is WSHSY, CDR2 SAAADI, per germline. The CDR3 runs to 15 residues. The V gene lost 6 bases and the J gene lost 5 bases, with 20 bases spanning the gap. CDR3 DNA: TGCGCCAGCAGGTCCGGGACTTCGAACGTCGACGAGCAGTACTTC. Translated, it gives CASRSGTSNVDEQYF.

This clone has just a few counts. This sequence joins TRBV5-8 and TRBJ1-5, with D uncertain. This CDR3 contains 15 residues. CDR1 is SGHTS and CDR2 is YDEGEE in the germline V gene. The germline V and J ends were trimmed by 2 bases and 3 bases, with 12 bases remaining between them. The CDR3 DNA follows: TGTGCCAGCAGCTTCGGGGTCAGTACCAATCAGCCCCAGCATTTT. Protein sequence: CASSFGVSTNQPQHF.

The chain combines TRBV7-2 with TRBJ1-2; D ambiguous. Germline-derived CDR1 and CDR2 are SGHTA and FQGNSA. V dropped 10 bases and J dropped 4 bases, with 13 bases sitting between them. The CDR3 extends over 12 amino acids. The CDR3 DNA follows: TGTGCCAAAGAATCAGGATCCTATGGCTACACCTTC. It encodes CAKESGSYGYTF.

This clone was observed once. The chain combines TRBV19 with TRBJ1-2; TRBD1 matches 9 bases. V was pared by 3 bases and J by 5 bases, with 10 bases of the junction left unmatched. The CDR3 length is 16 residues. Germline V gene data show CDR1 as LNHDA and CDR2 as SQIVND (reference sequence). CDR3 coding DNA: TGTGCCAGTAGTATCGATCTTCCGGGACAGGGATATGGCTACACCTTC. Translating it yields CASSIDLPGQGYGYTF.

CDR3 DNA sequence: TGTGCCTCCGATGTCCACGACTTTGTAGCTTTCTTT. Translation: CASDVHDFVAFF. V gene TRBV24-1 combines with J gene TRBJ1-1; no clear D gene. The germline V gene encodes CDR1 KGHDR and CDR2 SFDVKD. V shed 12 bases and J shed 10 bases, with 20 bases lying between them. There are 12 residues in the CDR3.

The chain joins TRBV7-2 to TRBJ2-3; 10 bases are a match to TRBD2. CDR1 SGHTA and CDR2 FQGNSA come from the germline V gene. The CDR3 runs 17 residues. J gave up 0 bases and V 5 bases, and 8 bases lay outside the gene matches. The CDR3 region is CASSPRTSGTSTDTQYF. The CDR3, as DNA: TGTGCCAGCAGCCCTCGGACTAGCGGAACTAGCACAGATACGCAGTATTTT.

The chain joins TRBV2 to TRBJ2-5; possibly TRBD1 for D (6 bases). CDR3 length: 12 residues. Per germline, CDR1 SNHLY and CDR2 FYNNEI. Trimming pared 8 bases from V and 6 bases from J, leaving 13 bases between. The CDR3: CASGTPLKTQYF. In DNA, the CDR3 is TGTGCCAGCGGGACACCACTGAAGACCCAGTACTTC. The variable domain in full, completed from reference TRBV2 and TRBJ2-5, reads EPEVTQTPSHQVTQMGQEVILRCVPISNHLYFYWYRQILGQKVEFLVSFYNNEISEKSEIFDDQFSVERPDGSNFTLKIRSTKLEDSAMYFCASGTPLKTQYFGPGTRLLVL.

This clone was counted a few times. The chain joins TRBV7-2 to TRBJ1-6; the D gene is possibly TRBD1 (5 bases). Germline CDR1 SGHTA, CDR2 FQGNSA. The CDR3 has 14 residues. V lost 4 bases and J lost 13, with 17 bases in between. CDR3 protein: CASSSYRGGDPLHF. The CDR3 bases are TGTGCCAGCAGCTCTTACCGGGGGGGTGATCCCCTCCACTTT. The full variable domain, in which reference TRBV7-2 and TRBJ1-6 provide the parts outside the CDR3, is GAGVSQSPSNKVTEKGKDVELRCDPISGHTALYWYRQSLGQGLEFLIYFQGNSAPDKSGLPSDRFSAERTGGSVSTLTIQRTQQEDSAVYLCASSSYRGGDPLHFGNGTRLTVT.

This chain links TRBV11-2 with TRBJ1-6, with TRBD1 matching 10 bases. CDR3 length: 15 residues. Germline assignment: CDR1 SGHAT and CDR2 FQNNGV. Losses at the gene ends were 1 base for V and 10 bases for J; bases not matched to a gene: 4. CDR3: CASSLGGQGNSPLHF. The CDR3 nucleotides read TGTGCCAGCAGCTTAGGGGGACAGGGGAACTCACCCCTCCACTTT.

In its sample, this clone was seen many times. This chain uses TRBV5-1 with TRBJ2-7; D might be TRBD1 (6 bases). This CDR3 region has 13 residues. V shed 4 bases and J shed 2 bases, with 10 bases lying between them. From germline, CDR1 is SGHRS and CDR2 YFSETQ. The CDR3 sequence: CASSRTATYEQYF. In DNA form, the CDR3 reads TGCGCCAGCAGCCGGACAGCGACCTACGAGCAGTACTTC.

V is TRBV10-3 and J is TRBJ1-2; no clear D gene. Germline assignment: CDR1 ENHRY and CDR2 SYGVKD. The CDR3 contains 13 residues. The V gene lost 0 bases and the J gene lost 5 bases, with 7 bases spanning the gap. The CDR3 protein is CAISESEGYGYTF. The CDR3 nucleotides are TGTGCCATCAGTGAGTCCGAGGGATATGGCTACACCTTC.

The sample holds a few counts of this clone. J is TRBJ1-2 and V is TRBV28; TRBD1 matches 7 bases. The CDR3 runs to 14 residues. The V gene's germline CDR1 is MDHEN and CDR2 SYDVKM. The V gene end was trimmed by 5 bases and the J gene end by 4 bases; junction bases not matched to a gene: 7. CDR3 region: CASSLGQAIYGYTF. For the CDR3, the DNA is TGTGCCAGCAGTCTCGGACAGGCAATCTATGGCTACACCTTC.

V usage is TRBV5-1 and J usage is TRBJ2-7, with 10 bases matching TRBD1. CDR1 and CDR2 from the germline V gene are SGHRS and YFSETQ. The CDR3 totals 13 residues. With V trimmed by 3 bases and J by 6 bases, 3 bases remained unmatched. The CDR3: CASSSGTGAEQYF. In DNA form, the CDR3 reads TGCGCCAGCAGCTCCGGGACAGGGGCCGAGCAGTACTTC.

The V call is TRBV28, the J call TRBJ1-1; 8 nucleotides agree with TRBD1. Per germline, CDR1 MDHEN and CDR2 SYDVKM. V gave up 5 bases and J gave up 4 bases; unmatched junction bases: 9. This CDR3 contains 15 residues. Written as DNA, the CDR3 is TGTGCCAGCAGTCCCCACAGGGGGGGATTCACTGAAGCTTTCTTT. Translating it yields CASSPHRGGFTEAFF.

The V call is TRBV19, the J call TRBJ1-2, with TRBD1 as a possible D gene (5 bases). CDR1 is LNHDA and CDR2 is SQIVND in the germline V gene (reference sequence). This CDR3 contains 13 residues. Trimming stripped 4 bases from V and 8 bases from J, with 14 bases between. The CDR3 loop is CASSTSGGGGYTF. The CDR3 DNA is TGTGCCAGTAGTACCAGCGGGGGGGGAGGCTACACCTTC.

CDR3 coding DNA: TGTGCCAGCAGCTTAGCCACATCCGACAGCTATGGCTACACCTTC. Protein product: CASSLATSDSYGYTF. V is TRBV7-2 and J is TRBJ1-2; D perhaps matches TRBD1 (5 bases). Germline assignment: CDR1 SGHTA and CDR2 FQGNSA. The CDR3 is 15 amino acids. The ends were cut back, 0 bases at V and 4 bases at J, with 12 bases in the middle.

The chain links TRBV7-9 to TRBJ2-1; 9 bases fit TRBD2. The V gene's germline CDR1 is SEHNR and CDR2 FQNEAQ (reference sequence). The V segment lost 1 base and the J segment 3 bases; nucleotides outside the gene matches: 4. The CDR3 totals 16 residues. The DNA for the CDR3 is TGTGCCAGCAGCTTAGGGGCAGCGGGGGGCTACAATGAGCAGTTCTTC. Amino acids: CASSLGAAGGYNEQFF.

The genes are TRBV30 and TRBJ1-4; D remains ambiguous. CDR1 and CDR2 (germline): GTSNPN, SVGIG (reference sequence). Trimming left V 5 bases short and J 4 bases short, with 5 bases between. The CDR3 extends over 11 amino acids. This CDR3 is CAWGYNEKLFF. DNA of the CDR3: TGTGCCTGGGGGTATAATGAAAAACTGTTTTTT.

The chain recombines TRBV4-3 with TRBJ2-7; 7 bases are shared with TRBD1. Trimming took 3 bases from V and 2 from J; bases not matched to a gene: 7. CDR3 size: 15 residues. Germline lookup yields CDR1 LGHNA and CDR2 YSLEER. The CDR3 region is CASSHGTTGTYEQYF. The CDR3 DNA follows: TGCGCCAGCAGCCATGGTACGACAGGGACCTACGAGCAGTACTTC.